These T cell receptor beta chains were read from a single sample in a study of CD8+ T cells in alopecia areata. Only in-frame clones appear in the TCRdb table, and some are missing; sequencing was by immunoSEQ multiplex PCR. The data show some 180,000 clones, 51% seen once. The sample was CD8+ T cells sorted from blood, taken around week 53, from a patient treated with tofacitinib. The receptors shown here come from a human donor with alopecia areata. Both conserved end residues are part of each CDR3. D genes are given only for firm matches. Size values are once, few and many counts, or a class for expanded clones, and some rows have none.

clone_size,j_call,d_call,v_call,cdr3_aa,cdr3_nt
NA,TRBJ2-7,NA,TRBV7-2,CASSSGAGISYEQYF,TGTGCCAGCAGCTCCGGGGCAGGGATCTCCTACGAGCAGTACTTC
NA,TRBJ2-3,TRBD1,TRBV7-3,CASSLTGQGSTDTQYF,TGTGCCAGCAGCTTAACGGGACAGGGTAGCACAGATACGCAGTATTTT
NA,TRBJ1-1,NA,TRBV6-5,CASSYSGADTEAFF,TGTGCCAGCAGTTACTCAGGGGCTGACACTGAAGCTTTCTTT
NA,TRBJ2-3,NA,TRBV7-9,CASSPITGYPTDTQYF,TGTGCCAGCAGCCCCATTACGGGGTACCCAACAGATACGCAGTATTTT
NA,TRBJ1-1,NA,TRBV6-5,CASSYSSGHTEAFF,TGTGCCAGCAGTTACTCGTCAGGGCACACTGAAGCTTTCTTT
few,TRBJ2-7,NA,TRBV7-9,CASSLGAGTSHEQYF,TGTGCCAGCAGCTTAGGGGCAGGTACTTCCCACGAGCAGTACTTC
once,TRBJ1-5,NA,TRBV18,CASSPPGQPQHF,TGTGCCAGCTCACCACCGGGGCAGCCCCAGCATTTT
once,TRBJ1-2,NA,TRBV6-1,CASSARKGEDSYGYTF,TGTGCCAGCAGTGCCCGGAAAGGGGAGGATTCCTATGGCTACACCTTC
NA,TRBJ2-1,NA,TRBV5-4,CASSGGGRNEQFF,TGTGCCAGCAGCGGCGGGGGCAGGAATGAGCAGTTCTTC
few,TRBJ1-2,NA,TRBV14,CASSPREFDGYTF,TGTGCCAGCAGCCCCAGGGAGTTCGATGGCTACACCTTC
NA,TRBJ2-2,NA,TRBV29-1,CSVERDPGELFF,TGCAGCGTTGAACGGGATCCCGGGGAGCTGTTTTTT
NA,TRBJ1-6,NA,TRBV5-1,CASSPSGSYNSPLHF,TGCGCCAGCAGCCCCTCGGGCTCCTATAATTCACCCCTCCACTTT
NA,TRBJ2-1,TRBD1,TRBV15,CATSLGTGLSYNEQFF,TGTGCCACCAGCTTGGGGACAGGGTTATCCTACAATGAGCAGTTCTTC
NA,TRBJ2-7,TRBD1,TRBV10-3,CAIISDRVHEQYF,TGTGCCATCATATCGGACAGGGTCCACGAGCAGTACTTC
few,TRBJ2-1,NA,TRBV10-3,CAISEPQGTDNEQFF,TGTGCCATCAGTGAGCCACAGGGTACGGACAATGAGCAGTTCTTC
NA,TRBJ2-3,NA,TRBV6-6,CASRHRLGTDTQYF,TGTGCCAGCAGGCACAGACTTGGCACAGATACGCAGTATTTT
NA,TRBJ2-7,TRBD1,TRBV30,CAWKGQVIYEQYF,TGTGCCTGGAAGGGACAGGTAATTTACGAGCAGTACTTC
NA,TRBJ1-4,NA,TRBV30,CAWSVSEKLFF,TGTGCCTGGAGTGTATCCGAAAAACTGTTTTTT
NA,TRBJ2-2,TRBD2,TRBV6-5,CASSYSGDNTGELFF,TGTGCCAGCAGTTATAGCGGGGATAACACCGGGGAGCTGTTTTTT
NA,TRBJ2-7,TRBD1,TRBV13,CASSGDRGYEQYF,TGTGCCAGCAGCGGGGACAGGGGCTACGAGCAGTACTTC
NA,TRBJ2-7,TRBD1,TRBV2,CASTLLDRGPYEQYF,TGTGCCAGCACCCTACTCGACAGGGGACCCTACGAGCAGTACTTC
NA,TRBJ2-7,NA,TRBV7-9,CASSPRPAQTYEQYF,TGTGCCAGCAGCCCCCGCCCCGCACAGACCTACGAGCAGTACTTC
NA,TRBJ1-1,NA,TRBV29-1,CSVGGPEAFF,TGCAGCGTTGGCGGGCCTGAAGCTTTCTTT
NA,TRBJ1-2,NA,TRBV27,CASSYNPGGPNYGYTF,TGTGCCAGCAGTTATAACCCCGGGGGGCCTAACTATGGCTACACCTTC
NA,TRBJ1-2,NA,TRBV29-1,CSVASRLGGYTF,TGCAGCGTTGCATCTCGGCTGGGTGGCTACACCTTC
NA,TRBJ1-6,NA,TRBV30,CAWRMQRAENWHSPLHF,TGTGCCTGGAGGATGCAAAGAGCGGAAAATTGGCATTCACCCCTCCACTTT
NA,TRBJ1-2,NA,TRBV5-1,CASSLARVGHGYTF,TGCGCCAGCAGCTTGGCCCGGGTAGGACATGGCTACACCTTC
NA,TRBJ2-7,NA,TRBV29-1,CSVGDRTTYEQYF,TGCAGCGTTGGAGACAGGACTACCTACGAGCAGTACTTC